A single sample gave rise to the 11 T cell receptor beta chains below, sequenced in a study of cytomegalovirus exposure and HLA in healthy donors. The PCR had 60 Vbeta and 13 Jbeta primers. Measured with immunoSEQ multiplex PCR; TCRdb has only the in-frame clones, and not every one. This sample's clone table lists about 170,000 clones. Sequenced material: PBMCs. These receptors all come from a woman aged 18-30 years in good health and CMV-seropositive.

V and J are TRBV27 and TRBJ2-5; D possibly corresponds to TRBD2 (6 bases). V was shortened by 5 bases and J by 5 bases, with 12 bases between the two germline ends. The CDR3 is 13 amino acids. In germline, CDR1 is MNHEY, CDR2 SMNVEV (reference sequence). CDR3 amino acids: CASSPGVLETQYF. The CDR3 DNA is TGTGCCAGCAGTCCGGGAGTATTGGAGACCCAGTACTTC.

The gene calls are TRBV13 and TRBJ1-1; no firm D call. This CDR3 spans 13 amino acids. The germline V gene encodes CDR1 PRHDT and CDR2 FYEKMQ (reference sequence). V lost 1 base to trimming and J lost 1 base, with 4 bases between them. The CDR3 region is CASSLDGNTEAFF. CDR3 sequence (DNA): TGTGCCAGCAGCTTAGACGGGAACACTGAAGCTTTCTTT.

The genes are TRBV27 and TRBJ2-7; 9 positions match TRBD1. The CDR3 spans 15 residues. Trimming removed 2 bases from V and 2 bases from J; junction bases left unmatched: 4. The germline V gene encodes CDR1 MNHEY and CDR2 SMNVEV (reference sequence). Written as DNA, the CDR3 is TGTGCCAGCAGTTTAAAGACAGGGGGAGCCTACGAGCAGTACTTC. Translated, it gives CASSLKTGGAYEQYF.

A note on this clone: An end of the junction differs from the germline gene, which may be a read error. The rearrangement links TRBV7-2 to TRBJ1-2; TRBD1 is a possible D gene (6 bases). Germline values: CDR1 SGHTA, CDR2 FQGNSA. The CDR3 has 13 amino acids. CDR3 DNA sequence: TGTGCCAGCAGCTTGGCAGGGGACCGAGTTCCCTACTTC. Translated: CASSLAGDRVPYF.

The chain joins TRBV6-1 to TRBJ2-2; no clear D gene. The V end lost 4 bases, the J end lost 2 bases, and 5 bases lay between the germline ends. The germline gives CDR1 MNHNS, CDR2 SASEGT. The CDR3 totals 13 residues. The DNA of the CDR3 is TGTGCCAGCAGTGTAGATAACACCGGGGAGCTGTTTTTT. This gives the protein CASSVDNTGELFF.

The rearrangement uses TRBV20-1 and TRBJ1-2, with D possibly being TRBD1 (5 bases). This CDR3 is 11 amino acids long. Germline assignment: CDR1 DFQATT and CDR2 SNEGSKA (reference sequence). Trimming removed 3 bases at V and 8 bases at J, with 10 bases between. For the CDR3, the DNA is TGCAGTGCTAGGGACATAAAAGGCTACACCTTC. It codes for CSARDIKGYTF.

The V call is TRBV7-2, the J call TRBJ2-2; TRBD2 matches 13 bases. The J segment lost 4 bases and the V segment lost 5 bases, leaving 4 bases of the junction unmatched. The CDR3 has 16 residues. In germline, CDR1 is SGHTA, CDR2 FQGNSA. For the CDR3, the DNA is TGTGCCAGCAGCCGGGGGACTAGCGGGGCCACCGGGGAGCTGTTTTTT. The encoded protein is CASSRGTSGATGELFF.

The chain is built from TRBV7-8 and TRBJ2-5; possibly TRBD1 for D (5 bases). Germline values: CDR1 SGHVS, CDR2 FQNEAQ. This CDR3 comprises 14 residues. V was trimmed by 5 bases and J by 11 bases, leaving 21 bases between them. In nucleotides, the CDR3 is TGTGCCAGCAGCGCAGGTTGGACACCACAAGTACAGTACTTC. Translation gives CASSAGWTPQVQYF.

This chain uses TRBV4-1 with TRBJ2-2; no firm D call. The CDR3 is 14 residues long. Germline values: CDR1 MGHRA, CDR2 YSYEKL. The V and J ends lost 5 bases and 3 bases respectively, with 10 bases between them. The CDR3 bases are TGCGCCAGCAGCATTGGGCCTGACACCGGGGAGCTGTTTTTT. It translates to CASSIGPDTGELFF.

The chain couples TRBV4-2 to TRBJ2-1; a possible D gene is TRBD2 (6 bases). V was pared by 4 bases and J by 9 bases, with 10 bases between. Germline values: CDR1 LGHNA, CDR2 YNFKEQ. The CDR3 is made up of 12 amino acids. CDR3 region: CASSLRRGEQFF. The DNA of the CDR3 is TGTGCCAGCAGCCTCCGGCGGGGTGAGCAGTTCTTC.

The chain's CDR3 is CAWRGLAGGEAGELFF. The CDR3 DNA sequence: TGTGCCTGGAGGGGACTAGCGGGAGGGGAAGCCGGGGAGCTGTTTTTT. The chain links TRBV30 to TRBJ2-2; 16 nucleotides line up with TRBD2. V lost 3 bases to trimming and J lost 6 bases; unmatched junction nucleotides: 4. The CDR3 is 16 amino acids. CDR1 is GTSNPN, CDR2 SVGIG, per germline (reference sequence).